Below are 5 T cell receptor beta chains sequenced from a single sample in a study of CD8 T cells in Susac syndrome. RNA in amounts of roughly 0.5 to 1 ug was reverse transcribed with random hexamers. TCRdb re-derived calls from the immunoSEQ multiplex PCR reads in MiXCR, one entry per CDR3 protein. The table has 100,000 to 150,000 distinct CDR3 sequences, about 92% seen once. Sequencing used CD8+ T cells from PBMCs. The source of these receptors is a human donor with multiple sclerosis.

This chain connects TRBV19 to TRBJ2-7, with 9 bases that match TRBD1. The CDR3 has 15 residues. V lost 4 bases, J lost 7 bases, and 11 bases stayed unmatched. CDR1 is LNHDA, CDR2 SQIVND, per germline (reference sequence). The chain's CDR3 is CASSTSGTGKREQYF. The CDR3 DNA follows: TGTGCCAGTAGTACCTCCGGGACAGGGAAGAGGGAGCAGTACTTC.

The V call is TRBV12-3 or TRBV12-4, the J call TRBJ2-5; TRBD2 matches 7 bases. The CDR3 extends over 15 amino acids. V dropped 5 bases and J dropped 4; count of bases not matched to a gene: 10. Here the CDR3 DNA reads TGTGCCAGCAGTCCCCTTCGCGGGAGTGGAGAGACCCAGTACTTC. Translation: CASSPLRGSGETQYF.

V and J are TRBV20-1 and TRBJ1-2, with D uncertain. The germline CDR1 and CDR2 sequences are DFQATT and SNEGSKA (reference sequence). Trimming pared 1 base from V and 4 bases from J, leaving 10 bases between. The CDR3 sequence is 13 residues long. The CDR3 nucleotides read TGCAGTGCTAGAGTGTCGGTACTCTATGGCTACACCTTC. It encodes CSARVSVLYGYTF.

The J gene is TRBJ2-7, the V gene TRBV27, with 10 nucleotides matching TRBD1. This CDR3 spans 14 amino acids. Germline CDR1 MNHEY, CDR2 SMNVEV (reference sequence). The trim removed 2 bases at V and 4 bases at J, leaving 2 bases unmatched. The CDR3 region has the DNA TGTGCCAGCAGTTTAGCGGACAGGGGGTACGAGCAGTACTTC. Its protein product is CASSLADRGYEQYF.

This clonotype occurred once. The chain has TRBV2 and TRBJ2-3; 7 bases line up with TRBD2. The junction had 11 bases not matched to a gene; V was cut back by 3 bases and J by 8 bases. CDR1 SNHLY and CDR2 FYNNEI come from the germline V gene. This CDR3 spans 15 amino acids. The CDR3 DNA is TGTGCCAGCAGTGATTGGCGGGAGTCCCCCGGTACGCAGTATTTT. As protein: CASSDWRESPGTQYF.